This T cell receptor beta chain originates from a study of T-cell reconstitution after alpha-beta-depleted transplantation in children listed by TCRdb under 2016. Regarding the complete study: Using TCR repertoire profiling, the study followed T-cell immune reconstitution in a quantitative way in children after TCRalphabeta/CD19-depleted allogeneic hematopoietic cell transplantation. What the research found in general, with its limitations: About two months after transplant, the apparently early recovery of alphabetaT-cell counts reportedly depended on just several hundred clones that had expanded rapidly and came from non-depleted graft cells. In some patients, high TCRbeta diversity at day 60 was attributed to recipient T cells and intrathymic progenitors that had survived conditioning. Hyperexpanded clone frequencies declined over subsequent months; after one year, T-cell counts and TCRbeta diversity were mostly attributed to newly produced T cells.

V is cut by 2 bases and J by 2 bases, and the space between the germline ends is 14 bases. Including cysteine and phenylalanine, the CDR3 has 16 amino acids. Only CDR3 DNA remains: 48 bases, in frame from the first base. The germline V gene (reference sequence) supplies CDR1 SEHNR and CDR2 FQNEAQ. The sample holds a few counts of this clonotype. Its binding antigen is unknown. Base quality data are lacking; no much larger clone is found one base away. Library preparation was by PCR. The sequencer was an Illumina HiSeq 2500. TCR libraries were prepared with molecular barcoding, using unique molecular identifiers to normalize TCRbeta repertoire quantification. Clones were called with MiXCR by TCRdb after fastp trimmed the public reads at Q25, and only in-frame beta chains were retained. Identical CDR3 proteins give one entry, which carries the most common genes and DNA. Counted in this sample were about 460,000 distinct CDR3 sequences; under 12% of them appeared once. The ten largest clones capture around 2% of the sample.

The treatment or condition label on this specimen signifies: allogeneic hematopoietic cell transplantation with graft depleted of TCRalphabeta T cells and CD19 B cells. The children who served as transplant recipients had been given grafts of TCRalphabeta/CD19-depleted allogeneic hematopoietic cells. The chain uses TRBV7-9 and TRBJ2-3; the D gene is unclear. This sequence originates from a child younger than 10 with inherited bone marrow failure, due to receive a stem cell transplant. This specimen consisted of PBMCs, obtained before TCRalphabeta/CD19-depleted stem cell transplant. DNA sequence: TGTGCCAGCAGCTTAAAGAGTTCCCGGTACACAGATACGCAGTATTTT. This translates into CASSLKSSRYTDTQYF.